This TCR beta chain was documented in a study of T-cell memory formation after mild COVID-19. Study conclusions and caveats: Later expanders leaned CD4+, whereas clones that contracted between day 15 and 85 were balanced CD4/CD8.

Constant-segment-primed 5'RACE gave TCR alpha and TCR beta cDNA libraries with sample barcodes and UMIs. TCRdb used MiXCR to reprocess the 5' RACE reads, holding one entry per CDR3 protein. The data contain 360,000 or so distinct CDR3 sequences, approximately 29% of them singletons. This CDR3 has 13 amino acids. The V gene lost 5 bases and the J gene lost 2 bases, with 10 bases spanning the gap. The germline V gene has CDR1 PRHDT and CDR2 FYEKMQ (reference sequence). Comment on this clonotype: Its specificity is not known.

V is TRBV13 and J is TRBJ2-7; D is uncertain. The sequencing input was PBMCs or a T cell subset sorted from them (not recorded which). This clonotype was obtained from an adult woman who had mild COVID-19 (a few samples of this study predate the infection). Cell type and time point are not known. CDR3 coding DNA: TGTGCCAGCAGCCCATCGAGAGCCTACGAGCAGTACTTC. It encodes CASSPSRAYEQYF.